Presented here are 30 T cell receptor beta chains from one specimen sequenced in a study of blood T cells in healthy people across ages. For the second PCR, which ran for roughly 6 to 11 cycles, a sample-barcoded 5' primer and a J-beta primer mix were used. TCRdb recomputed calls from the 5' RACE reads with MiXCR, one row per CDR3 protein. The table has about 770,000 distinct CDR3 sequences, 44% seen once. Specimen: blood. The origin of the receptors is a man between 60 and 75 years old in good health.

This clonotype was observed a few times. The chain combines TRBV7-9 with TRBJ2-3, with 8 positions matching TRBD2. Germline-derived CDR1 and CDR2 are SEHNR and FQNEAQ (reference sequence). The CDR3 length is 16 residues. V lost 4 bases, J lost 4 bases, and 10 bases stayed unmatched. In DNA form, the CDR3 reads TGTGCCAGCAGCTCCTTTTTAGCGGGGAACTCAGATACGCAGTATTTT. This encodes CASSSFLAGNSDTQYF. The full variable domain, its missing parts supplied by reference TRBV7-9 and TRBJ2-3, is DTGVSQNPRHKITKRGQNVTFRCDPISEHNRLYWYRQTLGQGPEFLTYFQNEAQLEKSRLLSDRFSAERPKGSFSTLEIQRTEQGDSAMYLCASSSFLAGNSDTQYFGPGTRLTVL.

This clonotype was counted only a few times. The V and J genes are TRBV7-2 and TRBJ1-4, with 7 bases matching TRBD1. The CDR3 extends over 14 amino acids. The V gene end was trimmed by 3 bases and the J gene end by 8 bases; junction bases not matched to a gene: 6. Germline CDR1 reads SGHTA; CDR2 reads FQGNSA. The CDR3 DNA sequence: TGTGCCAGCAGCTTCACAGGGGTAGGGGAAAAACTGTTTTTT. It encodes CASSFTGVGEKLFF.

V and J are TRBV20-1 and TRBJ1-1; unclear D gene. The CDR3 is 14 residues long. Trimming left V 5 bases short and J 1 base short, with 14 bases between. Germline CDR1 and CDR2: DFQATT and SNEGSKA (reference sequence). The CDR3 region is CSAPDRYANTEAFF. CDR3 bases: TGCAGTGCTCCCGATCGGTACGCGAACACTGAAGCTTTCTTT.

This clonotype came up a few times. The V gene is TRBV7-2, the J gene TRBJ2-1; a possible D gene is TRBD1 (5 bases). Germline CDR1 and CDR2: SGHTA and FQGNSA. The V end was cut by 4 bases, the J end by 6 bases, with 16 bases between. There are 15 residues in the CDR3. CDR3 protein: CASSSWGWEGNEQFF. The CDR3 DNA is TGTGCCAGCAGCTCCTGGGGCTGGGAAGGCAATGAGCAGTTCTTC.

This clonotype appeared once. The gene calls are TRBV11-2 and TRBJ1-6, with D perhaps matching TRBD1 (5 bases). Germline V gene sequence: CDR1 SGHAT, CDR2 FQNNGV. Trimming left V 4 bases short and J 5 bases short, with 15 bases between. The CDR3 has 16 residues. This CDR3 is CASSSPGTGNNSPLHF. CDR3 DNA: TGTGCCAGCAGCTCCCCAGGGACTGGGAATAATTCACCCCTCCACTTT.

This sequence joins TRBV30 and TRBJ1-2; D is uncertain. The CDR3 totals 12 residues. V gave up 4 bases and J gave up 7 bases, with 13 bases separating them. Germline CDR1 GTSNPN, CDR2 SVGIG (reference sequence). Here the CDR3 DNA reads TGTGCCTGGAATGAAGGAGGCGGTGGCTACACCTTC. Amino acids: CAWNEGGGGYTF.

J is TRBJ1-1 and V is TRBV9; D unresolved. V was shortened by 4 bases and J by 0 bases, with 16 bases between the two germline ends. The CDR3 loop spans 16 amino acids. The germline V gene has CDR1 SGDLS and CDR2 YYNGEE. In DNA, the CDR3 is TGTGCCAGCAGCCCCCGGGGATTGCAGGTGAACACTGAAGCTTTCTTT. Amino acid sequence: CASSPRGLQVNTEAFF. The whole variable domain, filled in from reference TRBV9 and TRBJ1-1, reads DSGVTQTPKHLITATGQRVTLRCSPRSGDLSVYWYQQSLDQGLQFLIQYYNGEERAKGNILERFSAQQFPDLHSELNLSSLELGDSALYFCASSPRGLQVNTEAFFGQGTRLTVV.

J is TRBJ1-6 and V is TRBV12-3 or TRBV12-4; tentatively, D is TRBD1 (6 bases). V was clipped by 0 bases and J by 11 bases, with 14 bases between them. The CDR3 covers 15 residues. The CDR3 loop reads CASSLALGQFPPLHF. The CDR3 DNA is TGTGCCAGCAGTTTAGCGCTTGGACAGTTCCCACCCCTCCACTTT.

This clonotype was recorded a few times. The chain links TRBV12-3 or TRBV12-4 to TRBJ1-5, with D tentatively TRBD1 (5 bases). The CDR3 extends over 15 amino acids. V lost 3 bases, J lost 1 base, and 10 bases lay in between. The CDR3 here is CASSFQGMSNQPQHF. DNA of the CDR3: TGTGCCAGCAGTTTTCAGGGAATGAGCAATCAGCCCCAGCATTTT.

In regard to this clonotype: The germline gene is not matched at one end of the junction; a read error may be the cause. The V gene is TRBV24-1, the J gene TRBJ2-1; maybe TRBD2 (6 bases). Germline values: CDR1 KGHDR, CDR2 SFDVKD. This CDR3 is 14 amino acids long. The CDR3 DNA is TGCGCCACCAGTGATTTGGGAGGCAACAACGAGCAGTTCTTC. Its translation: CATSDLGGNNEQFF.

The V gene is TRBV6-5, the J gene TRBJ1-1, with TRBD1 matching 10 bases. The CDR3 loop spans 15 amino acids. CDR1 MNHEY and CDR2 SVGAGI come from the germline V gene. The V segment lost 2 bases and the J segment 8 bases; nucleotides outside the gene matches: 8. CDR3 loop: CASSYAPGQGTEAFF. CDR3 DNA: TGTGCCAGCAGTTACGCTCCGGGACAGGGGACCGAAGCTTTCTTT.

This clonotype was seen more than once but under ten times. The chain combines TRBV6-6 with TRBJ2-1; 11 bases are shared with TRBD1. J gave up 8 bases and V 6 bases, and 9 bases lay outside the gene matches. CDR1 is MNHNY and CDR2 is SVGAGI in the germline V gene (reference sequence). This CDR3 comprises 15 residues. The CDR3 bases are TGTGCCAGCAGACATGGACAGGGGGCTAAGGATGAGCAGTTCTTC. This gives the protein CASRHGQGAKDEQFF.

The rearrangement links TRBV7-9 to TRBJ1-2; 7 bases align to TRBD1. This CDR3 is built from 15 residues. Germline-derived CDR1 and CDR2 are SEHNR and FQNEAQ (reference sequence). J lost 2 bases, V lost 2 bases, and 5 bases had no gene match. The CDR3 here is CASSLSGTANYGYTF. In DNA form, the CDR3 reads TGTGCCAGCAGCTTATCCGGGACAGCCAACTATGGCTACACCTTC.

CDR3 DNA: TGTGCCAGCAGCTTGGGGACAGGCAGTTCCACAGATACGCAGTATTTT. Protein: CASSLGTGSSTDTQYF. The chain carries TRBV5-6 and TRBJ2-3, with TRBD1 matching 7 bases. CDR3 length: 16 residues. With 0 bases clipped from V and 2 bases from J, the junction kept 6 bases outside the gene matches. Per the germline V gene, CDR1 is SGHDT and CDR2 is YYEEEE.

This clonotype was observed once. J is TRBJ2-5 and V is TRBV9, with 14 bases fitting TRBD2. From germline, CDR1 is SGDLS and CDR2 YYNGEE. The CDR3 is 16 amino acids. V lost 0 bases to trimming and J lost 4 bases; unmatched junction nucleotides: 2. This CDR3 is CASSVGLAGGRETQYF. CDR3 sequence (DNA): TGTGCCAGCAGCGTAGGACTAGCGGGGGGGCGAGAGACCCAGTACTTC.

The CDR3 region is CASSSGLLSTQYF. CDR3 nucleotides: TGTGCCAGCAGCTCTGGGTTACTGTCGACCCAGTACTTC. V is TRBV7-2 and J is TRBJ2-5, with D hard to call. Germline-derived CDR1 and CDR2 are SGHTA and FQGNSA. CDR3 length equals 13 residues. V was shortened by 4 bases and J by 7 bases, with 13 bases between the two germline ends.

The chain uses TRBV11-2 and TRBJ1-6; no reliable D call. Deletions cut 2 bases from V and 11 bases from J, with 13 bases between. The CDR3 sequence is 14 residues long. The germline V gene has CDR1 SGHAT and CDR2 FQNNGV. The CDR3 bases are TGTGCCAGCAGCTTATCGTACGCGGACCCACCCCTCCACTTT. Its protein is CASSLSYADPPLHF.

This clonotype was recorded a few times. The CDR3 DNA follows: TGTGCCAGCAGCTCGGGACTAGCGAAGGATGGTACCCAGTACTTC. Translating it yields CASSSGLAKDGTQYF. The rearrangement uses TRBV7-9 and TRBJ2-5; 10 nucleotides match TRBD2. Germline V gene sequence: CDR1 SEHNR, CDR2 FQNEAQ (reference sequence). Trimming took 4 bases from V and 8 from J; bases not matched to a gene: 10. The CDR3 length is 15 residues.

The DNA for the CDR3 is TGCAGCATTAGACAGGGGGCTTTCGCCGGGGAGCTGTTTTTT. Residues: CSIRQGAFAGELFF. The chain combines TRBV29-1 with TRBJ2-2, with 10 bases lining up with TRBD1. Germline assignment: CDR1 SQVTM and CDR2 ANQGSEA. The CDR3 spans 14 residues. V lost 8 bases, J lost 6 bases, and 9 bases stayed unmatched.

V gene TRBV2 combines with J gene TRBJ2-1; TRBD2 matches 7 bases. The CDR3 runs to 17 residues. V dropped 3 bases and J dropped 0; count of bases not matched to a gene: 8. Per germline, CDR1 SNHLY and CDR2 FYNNEI. The CDR3 reads CASSDLGSSGSYNEQFF. The CDR3 DNA is TGTGCCAGCAGTGATCTCGGTTCTAGCGGCTCCTACAATGAGCAGTTCTTC.

The chain links TRBV7-9 to TRBJ2-5, with D tentatively TRBD1 (8 bases). CDR3 length: 16 residues. V gave up 3 bases and J gave up 2 bases, with 16 bases separating them. CDR1 and CDR2 (germline): SEHNR, FQNEAQ (reference sequence). The CDR3 spells CASSLGGTGLQETQYF. CDR3 coding DNA: TGTGCCAGCAGCTTGGGGGGGACAGGCTTACAAGAGACCCAGTACTTC.

This clonotype has more than one count but fewer than ten. V usage is TRBV6-2 or TRBV6-3 and J usage is TRBJ2-7, with D possibly matching TRBD1 (5 bases). The CDR3 loop spans 16 amino acids. V gave up 6 bases and J gave up 2 bases, with 20 bases separating them. The germline V gene has CDR1 MNHEY and CDR2 SVGEGT. CDR3 nucleotide sequence: TGTGCCAGCAGCGAACCCCGGGTCTGGGGCACCTACGAGCAGTACTTC. Amino acid sequence: CASSEPRVWGTYEQYF.

For the CDR3, the DNA is TGTGCCAGCAGCCTCGGGGCGAAAAGCTCCTACAATGAGCAGTACTTC. This sequence encodes CASSLGAKSSYNEQYF. The chain is built from TRBV5-5 and TRBJ2-1, with D perhaps matching TRBD1 or TRBD2 (5 bases each). The J call may not be correct, given that the DNA end is closer to TRBJ2-7. The CDR3 loop spans 16 amino acids. Germline CDR1 reads SGHKS; CDR2 reads YYEKEE (reference sequence).

This chain joins TRBV27 and TRBJ2-4, with D possibly matching TRBD1 (6 bases). The tail of the sequence fits TRBJ2-7 better, so the J call may be wrong. CDR1 MNHEY and CDR2 SMNVEV come from the germline V gene (reference sequence). This CDR3 comprises 14 residues. This CDR3 reads CASRRRGGGYEQYF. The CDR3 bases are TGTGCCAGCAGACGTCGAGGGGGTGGATACGAGCAGTACTTC.

In DNA form, the CDR3 reads TGTGCCAGCAGTCCTTACCGGACAGGGGCCACTGAAGCTTTCTTT. This sequence encodes CASSPYRTGATEAFF. The chain employs TRBV27 and TRBJ1-1, with TRBD1 matching over 9 bases. The V gene's germline CDR1 is MNHEY and CDR2 SMNVEV (reference sequence). J lost 4 bases, V lost 5 bases, and 8 bases had no gene match. CDR3 length: 15 residues.

This clonotype was recorded a few times. This chain joins TRBV4-3 and TRBJ1-4; D is undetermined. Trimming removed 1 base at V and 3 bases at J, with 3 bases between. Per the germline V gene, CDR1 is LGHNA and CDR2 is YSLEER. The CDR3 consists of 13 residues. CDR3 coding DNA: TGCGCCAGCAGCCAAGGGCCTAATGAAAAACTGTTTTTT. Translated, it gives CASSQGPNEKLFF.

This chain uses TRBV30 with TRBJ2-7, with a possible D match to TRBD1 (6 bases). The V end lost 6 bases, the J end lost 3 bases, and 12 bases lay between the germline ends. The V gene's germline CDR1 is GTSNPN and CDR2 SVGIG (reference sequence). The CDR3 covers 12 residues. This CDR3 is CACSRDIYEQYF. CDR3 sequence (DNA): TGTGCCTGTTCTCGGGACATCTACGAGCAGTACTTC. Together with reference TRBV30 and TRBJ2-7, the CDR3 gives the full variable domain: SQTIHQWPATLVQPVGSPLSLECTVEGTSNPNLYWYRQAAGRGLQLLFYSVGIGQISSEVPQNLSASRPQDRQFILSSKKLLLSDSGFYLCACSRDIYEQYFGPGTRLTVT.

This clonotype occurred many times. CDR3 sequence: CASSRDSSNYGYTF. In DNA, the CDR3 is TGCGCCAGCAGCCGGGACAGCTCTAACTATGGCTACACCTTC. The rearrangement uses TRBV5-1 and TRBJ1-2; 7 bases are a match to TRBD1. The germline CDR1 and CDR2 sequences are SGHRS and YFSETQ. The J segment lost 0 bases and the V segment lost 4 bases, leaving 3 bases of the junction unmatched. This CDR3 has 14 amino acids.

This clonotype has a single count. V usage is TRBV5-5 and J usage is TRBJ1-5; D not certain. V was pared by 4 bases and J by 8 bases, with 13 bases between. This CDR3 has 13 residues. The germline gives CDR1 SGHKS, CDR2 YYEKEE (reference sequence). CDR3 sequence reads: CASSLSVLEPQHF. The CDR3 nucleotides read TGTGCCAGCAGCCTCTCGGTGTTGGAGCCCCAGCATTTT.

A note on this clonotype: Given a much more abundant clone one base away, this may be a read error. CDR3 nucleotide sequence: TGTGCCAGCAGCCCGGAGGGGGGCGACAGCACAGGTACGCAGTATTTT. It yields the protein CASSPEGGDSTGTQYF. V usage is TRBV5-6 and J usage is TRBJ2-3; D may match TRBD1 or TRBD2 (6 bases each). Germline V gene sequence: CDR1 SGHDT, CDR2 YYEEEE. The CDR3 is 16 residues long.